This entry describes one T cell receptor (beta chain). The antigen is not known. This sample was taken from a study of shared clonotypes between healthy human individuals. Findings of the study overall: In a few donors, around 4.5% of naive CD4 clonotypes appeared in common. Incomplete sequencing of sorted subsets was indicated by rarefaction despite large depth.

Losses at the gene ends were 4 bases for V and 4 bases for J; bases not matched to a gene: 5. CDR3 size: 16 residues. CDR1 is MNHEY and CDR2 is SVGAGI in the germline V gene. Only in-frame clones appear in the TCRdb table, and some are missing; sequencing was by immunoSEQ multiplex PCR. The sample lists 2 million to 3 million clones, 90% to 95% seen once, with roughly 0.36% in the top ten. HIV-negative, healthy adults without recent acute infections or vaccinations were the donors. The authors divided CD4+ cells into CD45RA+ naive and CD45RA-negative memory subsets. Material: naive CD4+ T cells from PBMCs. Subset in this sample: CD45RA+ positively selected. The chain combines TRBV6-5 with TRBJ2-5; 14 positions agree with TRBD2. This clonotype originated in a man younger than 35 in good health. Some clones in this sample may be carry-over from other donors' samples. This CDR3 is CASSWGTSGSRETQYF. The CDR3 bases are TGTGCCAGCAGTTGGGGGACTAGCGGGAGCCGAGAGACCCAGTACTTC.